This T cell receptor beta chain was sequenced in a study of response to subunit inactivated influenza vaccine. V was trimmed by 4 bases and J by 5 bases, leaving 12 bases between them. Germline CDR1 and CDR2: SGDLS and YYNGEE. This CDR3 comprises 13 residues. The study, taken as a whole, reports: Only a handful of new T cells, the authors suggested, are recruited with each seasonal influenza vaccination.

MiXCR, run by TCRdb on the RT-PCR reads, gives a single entry per CDR3 protein. The sample includes roughly 670,000 distinct CDR3 sequences, 14% of them seen just once. At least ten counts were recorded for this clonotype. Antigen specificity is unknown. Sequencing used PBMCs from blood, obtained approximately 15 days before vaccination. The sequence derives from a man over 45 who received an inactivated influenza vaccine. V is TRBV9 and J is TRBJ1-1; the D is unclear. CDR3 coding DNA: TGTGCCAGCAGCTCAGAGGCGGGGACTGAAGCTTTCTTT. It yields the protein CASSSEAGTEAFF.